This note documents a single T cell receptor beta chain sequence. Antigen unknown. The entry originates in a study of vaccination and CD4 T cells after COVID-19. The ends were cut back, 8 bases at V and 9 bases at J, with 11 bases in the middle. The CDR3 length is 11 residues. CDR1 is WNHNN, CDR2 SYGVQD, per germline (reference sequence). Treatment denoted: roughly nine-day PBMC culture with coronavirus spike peptide pools or control peptides (ViraFEST assay). Cultured CD4+ T cell DNA underwent sequencing with the Oncomine TCR Beta short-read assay. MiXCR, applied by TCRdb to the PCR reads, yields one record per CDR3 protein. Of about 18,000 distinct CDR3 sequences in the sample, roughly 56% were seen once.

The chain joins TRBV10-1 to TRBJ1-5; D gene unclear. Material: CD4+ T cells from blood, cultured in vitro. This TCR derives from a human donor who had recovered from COVID-19. The CDR3 region has the DNA TGCGCCAGCCCCCCCAAAAGGCCCCAGCATTTT. It encodes CASPPKRPQHF.